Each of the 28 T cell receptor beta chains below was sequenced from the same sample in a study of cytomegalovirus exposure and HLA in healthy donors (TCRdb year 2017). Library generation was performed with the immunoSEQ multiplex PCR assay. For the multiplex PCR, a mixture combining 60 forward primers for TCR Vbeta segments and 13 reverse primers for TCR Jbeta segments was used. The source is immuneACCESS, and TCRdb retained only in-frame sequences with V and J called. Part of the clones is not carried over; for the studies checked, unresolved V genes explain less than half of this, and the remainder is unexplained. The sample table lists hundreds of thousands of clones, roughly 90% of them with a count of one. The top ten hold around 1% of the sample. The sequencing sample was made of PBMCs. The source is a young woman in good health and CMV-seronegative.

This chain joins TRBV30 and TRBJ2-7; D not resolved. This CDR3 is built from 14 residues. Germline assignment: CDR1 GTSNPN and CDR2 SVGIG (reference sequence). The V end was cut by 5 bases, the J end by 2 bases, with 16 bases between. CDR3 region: CAWETGSIPYEQYF. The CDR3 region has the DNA TGTGCCTGGGAGACCGGGTCAATCCCCTACGAGCAGTACTTC.

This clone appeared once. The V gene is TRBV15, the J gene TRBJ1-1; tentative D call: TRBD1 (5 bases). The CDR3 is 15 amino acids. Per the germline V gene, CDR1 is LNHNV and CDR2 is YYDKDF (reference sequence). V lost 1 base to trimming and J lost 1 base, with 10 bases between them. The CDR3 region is CATSRAAGPNTEAFF. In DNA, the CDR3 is TGTGCCACCAGCAGAGCCGCAGGGCCGAACACTGAAGCTTTCTTT.

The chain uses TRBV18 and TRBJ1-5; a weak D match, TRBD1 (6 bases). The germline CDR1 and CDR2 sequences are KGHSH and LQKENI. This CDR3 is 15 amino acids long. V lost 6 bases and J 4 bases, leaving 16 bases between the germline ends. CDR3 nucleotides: TGTGCCAGCTCTGAGACGGACAGAACTAATCAGCCCCAGCATTTT. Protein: CASSETDRTNQPQHF.

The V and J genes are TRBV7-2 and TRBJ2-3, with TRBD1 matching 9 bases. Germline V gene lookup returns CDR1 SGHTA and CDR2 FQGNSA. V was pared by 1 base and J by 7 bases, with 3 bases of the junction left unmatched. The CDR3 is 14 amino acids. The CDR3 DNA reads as TGTGCCAGCAGCTTAGGACAGGGGGGAAATACGCAGTATTTT. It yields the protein CASSLGQGGNTQYF.

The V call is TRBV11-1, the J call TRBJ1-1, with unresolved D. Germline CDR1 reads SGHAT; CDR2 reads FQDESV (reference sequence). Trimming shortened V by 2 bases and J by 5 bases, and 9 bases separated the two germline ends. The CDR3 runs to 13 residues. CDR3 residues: CASSLRPSTEAFF. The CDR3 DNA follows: TGTGCCAGCAGCTTACGCCCTAGTACTGAAGCTTTCTTT.

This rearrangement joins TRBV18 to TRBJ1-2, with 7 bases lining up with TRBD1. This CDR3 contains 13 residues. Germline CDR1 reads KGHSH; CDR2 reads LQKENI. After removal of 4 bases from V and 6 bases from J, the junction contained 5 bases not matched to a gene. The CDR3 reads CASSQQTGDGYTF. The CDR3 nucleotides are TGTGCCAGCTCACAACAAACAGGGGATGGCTACACCTTC. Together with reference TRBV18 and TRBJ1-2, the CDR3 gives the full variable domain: NAGVMQNPRHLVRRRGQEARLRCSPMKGHSHVYWYRQLPEEGLKFMVYLQKENIIDESGMPKERFSAEFPKEGPSILRIQQVVRGDSAAYFCASSQQTGDGYTFGSGTRLTVV.

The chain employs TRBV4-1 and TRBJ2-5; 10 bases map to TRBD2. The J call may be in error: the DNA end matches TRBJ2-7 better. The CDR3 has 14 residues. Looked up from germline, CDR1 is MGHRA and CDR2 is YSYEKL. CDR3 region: CASSQPTSGNEQYF. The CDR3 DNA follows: TGCGCCAGCAGCCAACCAACTAGCGGGAACGAGCAGTACTTC.

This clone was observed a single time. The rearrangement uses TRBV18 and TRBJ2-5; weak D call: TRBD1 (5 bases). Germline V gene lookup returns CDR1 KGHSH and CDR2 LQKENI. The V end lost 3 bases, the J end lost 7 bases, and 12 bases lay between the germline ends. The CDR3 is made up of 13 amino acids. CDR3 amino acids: CASSPFEQGTQYF. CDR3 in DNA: TGTGCCAGCTCACCTTTCGAGCAGGGGACCCAGTACTTC.

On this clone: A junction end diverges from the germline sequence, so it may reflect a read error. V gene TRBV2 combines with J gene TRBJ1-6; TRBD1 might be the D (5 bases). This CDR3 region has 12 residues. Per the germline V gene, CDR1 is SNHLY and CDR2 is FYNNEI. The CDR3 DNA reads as TGTGCCAGCGCTAATACCGTGGGGGGATCACGTTTT. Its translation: CASANTVGGSRF.

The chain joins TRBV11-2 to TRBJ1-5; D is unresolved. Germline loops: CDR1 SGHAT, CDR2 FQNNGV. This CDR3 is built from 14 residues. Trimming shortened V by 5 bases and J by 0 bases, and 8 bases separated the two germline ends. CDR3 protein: CASSLYYSNQPQHF. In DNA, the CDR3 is TGTGCCAGCAGCCTCTATTATAGCAATCAGCCCCAGCATTTT.

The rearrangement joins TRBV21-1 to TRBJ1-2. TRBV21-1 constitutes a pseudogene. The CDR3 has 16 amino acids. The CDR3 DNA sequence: TGTGCCAGCAGCATCTTTCGGACTCATGGTCGCTATGGCTACACCTTC. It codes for CASSIFRTHGRYGYTF.

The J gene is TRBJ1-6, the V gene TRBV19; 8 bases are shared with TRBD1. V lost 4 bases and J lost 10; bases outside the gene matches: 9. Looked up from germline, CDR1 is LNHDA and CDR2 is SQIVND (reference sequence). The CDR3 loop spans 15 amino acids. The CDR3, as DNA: TGTGCCAGTAGTAGCCCCGGGACAGGATCCTCACCCCTCCACTTT. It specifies CASSSPGTGSSPLHF.

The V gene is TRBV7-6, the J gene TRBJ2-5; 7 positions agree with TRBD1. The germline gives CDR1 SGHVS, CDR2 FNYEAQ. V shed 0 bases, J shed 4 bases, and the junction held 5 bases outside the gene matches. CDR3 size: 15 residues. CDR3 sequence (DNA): TGTGCCAGCAGCTTAGCGCTAAACAGGGGAGAGACCCAGTACTTC. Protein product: CASSLALNRGETQYF.

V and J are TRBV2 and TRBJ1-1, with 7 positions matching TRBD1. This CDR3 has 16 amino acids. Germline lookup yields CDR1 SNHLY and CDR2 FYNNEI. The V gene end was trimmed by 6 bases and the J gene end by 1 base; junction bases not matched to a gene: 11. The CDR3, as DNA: TGTGCCAGCAGAACTACTACGGGACAGAGGAACACTGAAGCTTTCTTT. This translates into CASRTTTGQRNTEAFF.

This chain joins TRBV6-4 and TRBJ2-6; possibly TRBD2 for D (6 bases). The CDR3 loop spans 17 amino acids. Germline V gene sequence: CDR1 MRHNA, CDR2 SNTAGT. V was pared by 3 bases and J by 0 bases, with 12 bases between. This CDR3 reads CASSDAGGYSGANVLTF. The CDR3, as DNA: TGTGCCAGCAGTGATGCCGGGGGTTACTCTGGGGCCAACGTCCTGACTTTC.

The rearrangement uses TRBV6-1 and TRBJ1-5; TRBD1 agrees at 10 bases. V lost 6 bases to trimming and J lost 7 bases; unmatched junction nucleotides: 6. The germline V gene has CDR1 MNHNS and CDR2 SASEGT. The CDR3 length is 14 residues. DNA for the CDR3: TGTGCCAGCAGCGACGGACAGGGGGGACAGCCCCAGCATTTT. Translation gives CASSDGQGGQPQHF.

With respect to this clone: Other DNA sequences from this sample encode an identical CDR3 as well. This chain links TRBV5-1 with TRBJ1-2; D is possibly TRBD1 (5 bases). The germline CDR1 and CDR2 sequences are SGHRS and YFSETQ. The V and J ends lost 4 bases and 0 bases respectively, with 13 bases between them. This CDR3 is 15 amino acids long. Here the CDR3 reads CASSLAGGANYGYTF. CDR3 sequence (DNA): TGCGCCAGCAGCCTCGCGGGGGGAGCTAACTATGGCTACACCTTC.

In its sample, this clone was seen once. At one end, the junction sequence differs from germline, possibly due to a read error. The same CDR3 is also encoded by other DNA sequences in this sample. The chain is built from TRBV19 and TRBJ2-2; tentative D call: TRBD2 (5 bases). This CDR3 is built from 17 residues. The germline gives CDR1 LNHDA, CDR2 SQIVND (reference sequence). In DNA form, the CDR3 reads TGTGCCAGTAGCAATAACCCATCGGGGTGGAACACTGGGGAGCTGTTTTTT. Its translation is CASSNNPSGWNTGELFF. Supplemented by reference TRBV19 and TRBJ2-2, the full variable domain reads DGGITQSPKYLFRKEGQNVTLSCEQNLNHDAMYWYRQDPGQGLRLIYYSQIVNDFQKGDIAEGYSVSREKKESFPLTVTSAQKNPTAFYLCASSNNPSGWNTGELFFGEGSRLTVL.

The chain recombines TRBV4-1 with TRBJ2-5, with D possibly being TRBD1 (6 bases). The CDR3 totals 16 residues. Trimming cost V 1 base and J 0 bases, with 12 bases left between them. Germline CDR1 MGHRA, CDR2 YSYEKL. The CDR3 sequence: CASSQGAGTHQETQYF. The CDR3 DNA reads TGCGCCAGCAGCCAAGGAGCCGGGACACACCAAGAGACCCAGTACTTC.

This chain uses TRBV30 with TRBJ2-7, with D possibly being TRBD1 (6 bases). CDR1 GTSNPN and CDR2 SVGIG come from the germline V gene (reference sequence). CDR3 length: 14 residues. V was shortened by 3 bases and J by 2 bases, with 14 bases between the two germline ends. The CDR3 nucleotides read TGTGCCTGGAGACTGACAGGTTCGACCTACGAGCAGTACTTC. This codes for CAWRLTGSTYEQYF.

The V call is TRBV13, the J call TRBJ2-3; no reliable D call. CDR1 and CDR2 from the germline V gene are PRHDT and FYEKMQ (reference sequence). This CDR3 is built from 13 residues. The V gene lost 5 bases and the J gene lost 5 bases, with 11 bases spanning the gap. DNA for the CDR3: TGTGCCAGCAGCCCGCCACTAAGAGATACGCAGTATTTT. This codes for CASSPPLRDTQYF.

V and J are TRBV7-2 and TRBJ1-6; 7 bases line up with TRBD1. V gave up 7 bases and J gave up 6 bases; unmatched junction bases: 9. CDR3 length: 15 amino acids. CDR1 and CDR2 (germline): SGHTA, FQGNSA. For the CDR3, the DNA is TGTGCCAGCAACGAACCGACAGGGTCTAATTCACCCCTCCACTTT. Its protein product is CASNEPTGSNSPLHF.

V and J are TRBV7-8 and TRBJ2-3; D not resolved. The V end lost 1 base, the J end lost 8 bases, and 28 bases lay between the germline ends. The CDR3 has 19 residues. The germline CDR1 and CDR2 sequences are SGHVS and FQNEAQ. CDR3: CASSLGSVASAVPIGTQYF. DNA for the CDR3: TGTGCCAGCAGCTTAGGATCAGTGGCTAGTGCAGTCCCAATCGGTACGCAGTATTTT.

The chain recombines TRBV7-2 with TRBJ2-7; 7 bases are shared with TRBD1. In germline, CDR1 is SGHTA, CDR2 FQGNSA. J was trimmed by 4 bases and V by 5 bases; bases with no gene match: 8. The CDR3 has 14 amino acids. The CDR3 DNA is TGTGCCAGCAGCATTAACAGGGGTCCATACGAGCAGTACTTC. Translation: CASSINRGPYEQYF.

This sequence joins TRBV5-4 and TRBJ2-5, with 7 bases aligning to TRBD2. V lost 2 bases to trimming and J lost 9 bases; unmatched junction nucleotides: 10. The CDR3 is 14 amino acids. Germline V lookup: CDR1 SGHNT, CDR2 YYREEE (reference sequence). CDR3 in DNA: TGTGCCAGCAGCTTAGCCGGGGGGAGTAGGGCCCAGTACTTC. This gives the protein CASSLAGGSRAQYF.

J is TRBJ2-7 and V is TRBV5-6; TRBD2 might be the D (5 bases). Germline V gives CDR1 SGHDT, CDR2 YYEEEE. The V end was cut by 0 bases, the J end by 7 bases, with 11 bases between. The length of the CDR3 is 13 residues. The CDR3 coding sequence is TGTGCCAGCAGCTTGGCCCGGGGTTGGGAGCAGTACTTC. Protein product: CASSLARGWEQYF.

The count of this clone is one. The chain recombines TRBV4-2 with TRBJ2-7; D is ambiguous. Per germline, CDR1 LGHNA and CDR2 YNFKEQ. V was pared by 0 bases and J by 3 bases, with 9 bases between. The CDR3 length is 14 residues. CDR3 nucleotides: TGTGCCAGCAGCCAAGATACGGGTTTCTACGAGCAGTACTTC. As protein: CASSQDTGFYEQYF.

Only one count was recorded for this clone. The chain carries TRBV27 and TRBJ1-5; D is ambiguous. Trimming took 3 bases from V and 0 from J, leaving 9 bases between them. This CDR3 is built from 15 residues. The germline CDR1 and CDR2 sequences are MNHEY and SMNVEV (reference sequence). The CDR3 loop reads CASSFADYSNQPQHF. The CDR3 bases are TGTGCCAGCAGTTTCGCAGATTATAGCAATCAGCCCCAGCATTTT.